A selection of T cell receptor beta chains follows, all from one sample in a study of T cell responses to AZD1222 COVID-19 vaccine. Only in-frame clones appear in the TCRdb table, and some are missing; sequencing was by immunoSEQ multiplex PCR. The sample holds fewer than 130,000 clones, about 92% seen once. This sample comprised peripheral blood, obtained on day 0 of AZD1222 vaccination. Source of these receptors: an adult in good health. CDR3s leave out the opening cysteine and the closing phenylalanine or tryptophan. The order of the fields is CDR3 protein, J gene, D gene, V gene. A D gene is named only where the DNA matches it firmly.

ASSIWGRFTDTQY,TRBJ2-3,.,TRBV19
ASSPSSGGSYGYT,TRBJ1-2,TRBD1,TRBV7-9
ASSLLGGAITDTQY,TRBJ2-3,.,TRBV7-2
ASSLGTGSFLYGYT,TRBJ1-2,TRBD1,TRBV5-6
ASSTKTGSSGYT,TRBJ1-2,TRBD1,TRBV27
ASSNEGAFDIQY,TRBJ2-4,TRBD1,TRBV19
ASSYSGQGAYEQY,TRBJ2-7,TRBD1,TRBV6-5
ASSTQTPRDEQF,TRBJ2-1,.,TRBV7-2
ASSLGMDQPQH,TRBJ1-5,.,TRBV6-4
ASSYGASGTDTQY,TRBJ2-3,TRBD2,TRBV6-2/TRBV6-3
ASSLGGRRYEQY,TRBJ2-7,.,TRBV27
ASSPEGGMNTEAF,TRBJ1-1,.,TRBV11-2
ASSLGDRNSPLH,TRBJ1-6,TRBD1,TRBV28
ASSPIRKKNTEAF,TRBJ1-1,.,TRBV6-5
ASSKDRGAEAF,TRBJ1-1,TRBD1,TRBV7-3
ASSLGGQGLSGNTIY,TRBJ1-3,TRBD1,TRBV7-2
ASSQSGRVDTRGSGKETQY,TRBJ2-5,TRBD2,TRBV23-1
ASSLVNRPLNGYT,TRBJ1-2,.,TRBV7-2
SVGTYSYEQY,TRBJ2-7,.,TRBV29-1
ASSLTSGRVGETQY,TRBJ2-5,TRBD2,TRBV7-7
AAKGGASNYGYT,TRBJ1-2,.,TRBV19
ASSFSRDQPQH,TRBJ1-5,.,TRBV12-3/TRBV12-4
ASSLDNRDASMGQF,TRBJ2-1,.,TRBV7-2
ASSYSEGIWTEAF,TRBJ1-1,.,TRBV6-5
ASSAGRLYGYT,TRBJ1-2,.,TRBV5-1
ASSVVAGDHEQY,TRBJ2-7,.,TRBV9
ASSYSQGLQPQH,TRBJ1-5,.,TRBV6-2/TRBV6-3
ASSFGGDTEAF,TRBJ1-1,.,TRBV12-3/TRBV12-4
ASSTVGGGVEKLF,TRBJ1-4,.,TRBV3-1/TRBV3-2
ASSADMAIH,TRBJ1-2,.,TRBV19
ASSLGSVSQTQY,TRBJ2-5,.,TRBV7-3
ASSLFDGIQETQY,TRBJ2-5,.,TRBV7-7
ASSISNRGTEAF,TRBJ1-1,.,TRBV19
ASSASGTYNEQF,TRBJ2-1,TRBD2,TRBV9
ASSSPGRGNNEQY,TRBJ2-7,.,TRBV28
ASSQEGGDTGELF,TRBJ2-2,.,TRBV4-3
ATSDPPGQKNTGELF,TRBJ2-2,TRBD1,TRBV24-1
ASSVGLRSYEQY,TRBJ2-7,.,TRBV9
ASRAGQPSSYNSPLH,TRBJ1-6,.,TRBV2
ASSQDWAHQSSGNTIY,TRBJ1-3,.,TRBV3-1/TRBV3-2
ASSSDIYGYT,TRBJ1-2,.,TRBV7-2
ASSPGTGGNTIY,TRBJ1-3,TRBD1,TRBV14
ASSLAGHQADNSPLH,TRBJ1-6,.,TRBV7-9
ASSPRRSSSYEQY,TRBJ2-7,.,TRBV19
ASSLNRVNSPLH,TRBJ1-6,.,TRBV5-6
ASSIRGAANT,TRBJ1-2,.,TRBV19
ASSLEGGRADYEQY,TRBJ2-7,TRBD2,TRBV7-2
ATSRGTETNEKLF,TRBJ1-4,.,TRBV15
ASTSGGPNYGYT,TRBJ1-2,.,TRBV28
ASSLGGYEQY,TRBJ2-7,.,TRBV28
ASSSTTGTDYGYT,TRBJ1-2,.,TRBV7-2
ASSLVGPGRNEQF,TRBJ2-1,.,TRBV11-2
ASSYRDRPSSGNTIY,TRBJ1-3,TRBD1,TRBV9
AWSVQRDRR,TRBJ2-3,TRBD1,TRBV30
ASSQDLRNTEAF,TRBJ1-1,.,TRBV4-3